This T cell receptor beta chain was recovered during a study of T-cell reconstitution after alpha-beta-depleted transplantation in children. The V gene's germline CDR1 is SGHRS and CDR2 YFSETQ. The V and J ends lost 7 bases and 0 bases, in that order; junction bases with no gene match: 6. The CDR3 extends over 16 amino acids. Unique molecular identifiers were built into the TCRbeta library. One entry per CDR3 protein results from TCRdb running MiXCR on the PCR reads. The sample shows around 920 distinct CDR3 sequences, just under 70% of them seen only once. Findings and limits, study-wide: Some patients owed their high day-60 TCRbeta diversity to surviving recipient T cells and thymic progenitors. Among T cells one year after transplant, newly produced cells accounted for most counts and diversity. It was reported that alpha-beta T cells came from several hundred expanded graft clones (about two months after transplant).

For this clonotype: Its antigen remains unidentified.

The receptor was derived from a male patient between 2 and 9 years old who had a stem cell transplant for acute lymphoblastic leukemia, so the T cells may come from the graft donor. This sample comprised PBMCs, mostly from graft donor cells, obtained 60 days after TCRalphabeta/CD19-depleted stem cell transplant. This chain links TRBV5-1 with TRBJ2-3, with 12 bases lining up with TRBD2. This CDR3 is CASRTSGAPSTDTQYF. CDR3 sequence (DNA): TGCGCCAGCCGGACTAGCGGGGCCCCTAGCACAGATACGCAGTATTTT.